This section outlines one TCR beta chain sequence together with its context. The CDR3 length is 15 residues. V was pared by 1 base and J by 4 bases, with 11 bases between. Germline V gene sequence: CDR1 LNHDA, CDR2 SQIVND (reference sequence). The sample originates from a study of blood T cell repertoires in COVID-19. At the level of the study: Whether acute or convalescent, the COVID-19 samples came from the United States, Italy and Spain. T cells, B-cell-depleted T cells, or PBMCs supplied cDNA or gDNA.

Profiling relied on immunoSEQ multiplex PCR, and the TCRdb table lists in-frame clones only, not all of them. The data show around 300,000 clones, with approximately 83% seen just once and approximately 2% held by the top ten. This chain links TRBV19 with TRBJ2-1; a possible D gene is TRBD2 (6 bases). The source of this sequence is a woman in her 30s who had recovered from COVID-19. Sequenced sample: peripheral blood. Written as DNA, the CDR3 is TGTGCCAGTAGTATAGCGGGAGTCCTATACAATGAGCAGTTCTTC. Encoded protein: CASSIAGVLYNEQFF.